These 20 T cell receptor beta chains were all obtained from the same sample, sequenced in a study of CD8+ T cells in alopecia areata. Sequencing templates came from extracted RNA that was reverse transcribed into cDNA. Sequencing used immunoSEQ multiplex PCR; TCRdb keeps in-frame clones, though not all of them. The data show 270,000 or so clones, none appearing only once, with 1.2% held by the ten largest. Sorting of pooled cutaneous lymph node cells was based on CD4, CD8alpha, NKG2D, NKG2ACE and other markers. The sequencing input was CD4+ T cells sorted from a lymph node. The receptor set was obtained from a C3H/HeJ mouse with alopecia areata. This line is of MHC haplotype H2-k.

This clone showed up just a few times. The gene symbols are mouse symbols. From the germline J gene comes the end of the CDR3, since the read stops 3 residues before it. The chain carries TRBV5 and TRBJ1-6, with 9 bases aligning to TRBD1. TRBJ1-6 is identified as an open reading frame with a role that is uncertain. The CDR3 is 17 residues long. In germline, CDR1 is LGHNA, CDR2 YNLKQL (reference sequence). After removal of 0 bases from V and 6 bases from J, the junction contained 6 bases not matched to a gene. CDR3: CASSQDSRTGVNSPLYF. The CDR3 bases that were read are TGTGCCAGCAGCCAAGATTCTAGGACAGGGGTTAATTCGCCC.

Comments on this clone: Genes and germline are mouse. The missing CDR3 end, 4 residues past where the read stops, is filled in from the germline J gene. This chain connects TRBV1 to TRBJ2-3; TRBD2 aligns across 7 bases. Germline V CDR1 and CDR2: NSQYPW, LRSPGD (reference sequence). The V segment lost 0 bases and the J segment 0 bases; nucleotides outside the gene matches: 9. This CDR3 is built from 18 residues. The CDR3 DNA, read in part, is TGCACCTGCAGTGCAGATTTGAACTGGGGCCTTAGTGCAGAA. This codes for CTCSADLNWGLSAE. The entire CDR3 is CTCSADLNWGLSAETLYF.

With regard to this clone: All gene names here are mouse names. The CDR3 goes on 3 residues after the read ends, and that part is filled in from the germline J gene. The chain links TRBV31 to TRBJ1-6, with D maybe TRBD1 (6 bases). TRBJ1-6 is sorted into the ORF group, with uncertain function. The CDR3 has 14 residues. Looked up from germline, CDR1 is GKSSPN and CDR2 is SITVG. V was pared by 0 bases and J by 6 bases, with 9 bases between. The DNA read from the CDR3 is TGTGCCTGGAGTCTGGGGGGGGCTAATTCGCCC. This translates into CAWSLGGANSP. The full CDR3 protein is CAWSLGGANSPLYF.

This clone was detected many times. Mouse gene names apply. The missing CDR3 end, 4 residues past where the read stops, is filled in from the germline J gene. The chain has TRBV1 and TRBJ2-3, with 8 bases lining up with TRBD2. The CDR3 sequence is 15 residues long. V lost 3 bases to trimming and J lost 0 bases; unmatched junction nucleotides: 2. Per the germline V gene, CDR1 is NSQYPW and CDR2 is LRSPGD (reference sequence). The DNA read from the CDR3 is TGCACCTGCAGTGCGGGACTGGTTAGTGCAGAA. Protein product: CTCSAGLVSAE. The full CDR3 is CTCSAGLVSAETLYF.

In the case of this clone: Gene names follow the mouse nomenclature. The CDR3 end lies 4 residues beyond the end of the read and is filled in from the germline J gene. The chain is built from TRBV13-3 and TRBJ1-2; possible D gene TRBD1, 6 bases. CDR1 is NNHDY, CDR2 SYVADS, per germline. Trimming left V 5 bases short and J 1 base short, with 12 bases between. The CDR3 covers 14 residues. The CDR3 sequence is CASSRDKKNSDYTF. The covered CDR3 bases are TGTGCCAGCAGCCGGGACAAAAAAAACTCC.

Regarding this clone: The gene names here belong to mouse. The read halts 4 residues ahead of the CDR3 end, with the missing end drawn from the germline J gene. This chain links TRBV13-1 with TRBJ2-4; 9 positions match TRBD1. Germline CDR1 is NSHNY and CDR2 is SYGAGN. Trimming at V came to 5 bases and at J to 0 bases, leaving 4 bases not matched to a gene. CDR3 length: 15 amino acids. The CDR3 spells CASSRDRASQNTLYF. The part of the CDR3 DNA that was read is TGTGCCAGCAGCCGGGACAGGGCGAGTCAAAAC.

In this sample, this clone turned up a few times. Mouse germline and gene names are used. CDR3: CASSETKYEQYF. Incomplete CDR3 DNA: TGTGCCAGCAGTGAGACAAAATAT. The chain couples TRBV13-3 to TRBJ2-7, with no clear D. The sequenced fragment ends 4 residues before the CDR3 boundary, so the rest is inferred from the germline J gene. This CDR3 has 12 residues. Germline CDR1 and CDR2: NNHDY and SYVADS.

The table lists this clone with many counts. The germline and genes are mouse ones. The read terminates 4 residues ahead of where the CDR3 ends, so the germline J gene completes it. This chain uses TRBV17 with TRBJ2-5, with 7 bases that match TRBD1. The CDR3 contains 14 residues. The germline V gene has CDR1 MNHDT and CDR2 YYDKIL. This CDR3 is CASSRRTGHDTQYF. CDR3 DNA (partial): TGTGCTAGCAGTAGAAGGACAGGACACGAC.

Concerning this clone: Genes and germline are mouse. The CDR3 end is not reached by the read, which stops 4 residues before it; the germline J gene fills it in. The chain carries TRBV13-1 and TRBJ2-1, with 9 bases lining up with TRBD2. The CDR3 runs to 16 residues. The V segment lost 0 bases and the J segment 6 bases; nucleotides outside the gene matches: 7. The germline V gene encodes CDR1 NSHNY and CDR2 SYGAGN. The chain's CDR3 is CASSDARDWDLAEQFF. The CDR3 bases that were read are TGTGCCAGCAGTGATGCCAGGGACTGGGACCTTGCT.

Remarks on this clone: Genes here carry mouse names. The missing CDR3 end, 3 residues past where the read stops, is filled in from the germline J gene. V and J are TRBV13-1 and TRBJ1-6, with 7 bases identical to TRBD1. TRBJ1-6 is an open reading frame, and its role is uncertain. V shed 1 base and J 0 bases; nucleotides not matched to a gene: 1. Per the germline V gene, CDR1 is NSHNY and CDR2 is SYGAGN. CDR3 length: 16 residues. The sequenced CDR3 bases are TGTGCCAGCAGTGATCGGGACAGTTCCTATAATTCGCCC. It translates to CASSDRDSSYNSP. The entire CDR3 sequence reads CASSDRDSSYNSPLYF.

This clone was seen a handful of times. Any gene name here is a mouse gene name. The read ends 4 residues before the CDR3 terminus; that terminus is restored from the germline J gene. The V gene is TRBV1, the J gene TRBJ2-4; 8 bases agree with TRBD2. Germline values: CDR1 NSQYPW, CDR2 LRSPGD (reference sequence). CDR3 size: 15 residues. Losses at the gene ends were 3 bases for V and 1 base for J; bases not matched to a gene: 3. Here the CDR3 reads CTCSALGGGQNTLYF. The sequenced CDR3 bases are TGCACCTGCAGTGCTCTGGGGGGCGGTCAAAAC.

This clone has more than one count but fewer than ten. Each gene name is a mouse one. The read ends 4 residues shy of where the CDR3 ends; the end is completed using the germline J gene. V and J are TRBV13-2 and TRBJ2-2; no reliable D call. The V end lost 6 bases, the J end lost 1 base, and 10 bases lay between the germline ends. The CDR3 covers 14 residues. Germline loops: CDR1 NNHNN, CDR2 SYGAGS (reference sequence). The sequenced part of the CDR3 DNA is TGTGCCAGCGCCCCGACAAAAAACACCGGG. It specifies CASAPTKNTG. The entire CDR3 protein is CASAPTKNTGQLYF.

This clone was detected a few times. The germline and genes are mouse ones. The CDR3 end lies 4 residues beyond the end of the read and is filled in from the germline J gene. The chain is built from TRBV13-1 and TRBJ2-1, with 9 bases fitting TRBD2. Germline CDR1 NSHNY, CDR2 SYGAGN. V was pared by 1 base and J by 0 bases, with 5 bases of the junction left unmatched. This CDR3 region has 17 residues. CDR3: CASSDPRTGDNYAEQFF. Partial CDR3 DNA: TGTGCCAGCAGTGATCCCCGGACTGGGGATAACTATGCT.

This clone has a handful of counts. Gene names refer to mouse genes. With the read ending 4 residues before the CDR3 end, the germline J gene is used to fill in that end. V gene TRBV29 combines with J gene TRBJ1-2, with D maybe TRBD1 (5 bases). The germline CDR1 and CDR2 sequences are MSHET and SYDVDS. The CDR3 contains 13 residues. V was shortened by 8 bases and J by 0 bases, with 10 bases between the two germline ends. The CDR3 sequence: CASPDRTNSDYTF. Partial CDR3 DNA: TGTGCTAGCCCTGACAGAACAAACTCC.

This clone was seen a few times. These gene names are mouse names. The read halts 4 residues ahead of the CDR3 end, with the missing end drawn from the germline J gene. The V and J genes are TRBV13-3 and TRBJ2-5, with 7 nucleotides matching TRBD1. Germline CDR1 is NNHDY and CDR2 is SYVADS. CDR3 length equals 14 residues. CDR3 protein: CASSAQGIGDTQYF. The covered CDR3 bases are TGTGCCAGCAGTGCACAGGGGATTGGGGAC.

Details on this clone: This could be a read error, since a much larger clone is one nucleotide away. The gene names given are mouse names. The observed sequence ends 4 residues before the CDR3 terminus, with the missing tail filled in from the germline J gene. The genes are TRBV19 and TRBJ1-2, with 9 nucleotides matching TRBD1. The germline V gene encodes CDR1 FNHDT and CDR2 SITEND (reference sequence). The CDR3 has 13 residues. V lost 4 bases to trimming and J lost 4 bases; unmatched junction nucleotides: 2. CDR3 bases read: TGTGCCAGCAGTGGGACAGGGATCTCC. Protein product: CASSGTGIS. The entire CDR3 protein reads CASSGTGISDYTF.

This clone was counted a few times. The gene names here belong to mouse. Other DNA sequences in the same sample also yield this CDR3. The CDR3 region is CASGDAQGANSDYTF. CDR3 DNA (partial): TGTGCCAGCGGTGATGCTCAGGGGGCAAACTCC. V gene TRBV13-2 combines with J gene TRBJ1-2; 7 bases agree with TRBD1. The read stops 4 residues short of the end of the CDR3; the missing end is completed from the germline J gene. CDR3 length: 15 amino acids. Germline V lookup: CDR1 NNHNN, CDR2 SYGAGS (reference sequence). The V segment lost 0 bases and the J segment 0 bases; nucleotides outside the gene matches: 2.

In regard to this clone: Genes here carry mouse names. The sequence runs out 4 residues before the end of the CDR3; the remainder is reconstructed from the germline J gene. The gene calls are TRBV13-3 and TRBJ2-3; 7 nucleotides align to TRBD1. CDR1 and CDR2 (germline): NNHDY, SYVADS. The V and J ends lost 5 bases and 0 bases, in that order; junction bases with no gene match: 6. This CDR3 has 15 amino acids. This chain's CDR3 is CASSAGQNSAETLYF. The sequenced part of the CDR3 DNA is TGTGCCAGCAGCGCGGGACAGAATAGTGCAGAA.

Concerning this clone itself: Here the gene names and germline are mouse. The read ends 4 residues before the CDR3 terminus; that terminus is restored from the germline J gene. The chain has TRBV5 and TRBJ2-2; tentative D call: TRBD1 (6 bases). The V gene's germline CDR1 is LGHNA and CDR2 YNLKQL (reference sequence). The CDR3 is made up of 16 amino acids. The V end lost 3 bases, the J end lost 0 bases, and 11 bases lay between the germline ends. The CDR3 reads CASSQTGSSNTGQLYF. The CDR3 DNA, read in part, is TGTGCCAGCAGCCAGACAGGTTCCTCAAACACCGGG.

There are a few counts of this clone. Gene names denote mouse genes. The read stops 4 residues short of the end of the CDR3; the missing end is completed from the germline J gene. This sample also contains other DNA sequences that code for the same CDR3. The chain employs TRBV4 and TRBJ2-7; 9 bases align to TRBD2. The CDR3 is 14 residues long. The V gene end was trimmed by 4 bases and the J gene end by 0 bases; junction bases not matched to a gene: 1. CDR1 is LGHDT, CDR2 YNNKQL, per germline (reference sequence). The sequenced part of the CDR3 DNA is TGTGCCAGCAGCTTGACTGGGGGCTCCTAT. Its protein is CASSLTGGSY. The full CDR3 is CASSLTGGSYEQYF.